The present T cell receptor beta chain was sequenced within a study of blood T cells in healthy people across ages. With a J-beta primer mix and a sample-barcoded 5' primer, a second PCR ran about 7 to 12 cycles. TCRdb called the 5' RACE reads again in MiXCR, with one record for every CDR3 protein. The table shows 550,000 to 600,000 distinct CDR3 sequences, with 25% to 30% occurring only once. Germline V CDR1 and CDR2: GTSNPN, SVGIG (reference sequence). The CDR3 sequence is 13 residues long. Deletions cut 5 bases from V and 0 bases from J, with 10 bases between. The sequenced sample was blood. The receptor was derived from a woman in her sixties or seventies in good health. The chain employs TRBV30 and TRBJ1-1; no firm D call. CDR3 in DNA: TGTGCCTGGGGGCGGGGAATGAACACTGAAGCTTTCTTT. Translation: CAWGRGMNTEAFF. Complete variable domain (other parts from reference TRBV30 and TRBJ1-1): SQTIHQWPATLVQPVGSPLSLECTVEGTSNPNLYWYRQAAGRGLQLLFYSVGIGQISSEVPQNLSASRPQDRQFILSSKKLLLSDSGFYLCAWGRGMNTEAFFGQGTRLTVV.